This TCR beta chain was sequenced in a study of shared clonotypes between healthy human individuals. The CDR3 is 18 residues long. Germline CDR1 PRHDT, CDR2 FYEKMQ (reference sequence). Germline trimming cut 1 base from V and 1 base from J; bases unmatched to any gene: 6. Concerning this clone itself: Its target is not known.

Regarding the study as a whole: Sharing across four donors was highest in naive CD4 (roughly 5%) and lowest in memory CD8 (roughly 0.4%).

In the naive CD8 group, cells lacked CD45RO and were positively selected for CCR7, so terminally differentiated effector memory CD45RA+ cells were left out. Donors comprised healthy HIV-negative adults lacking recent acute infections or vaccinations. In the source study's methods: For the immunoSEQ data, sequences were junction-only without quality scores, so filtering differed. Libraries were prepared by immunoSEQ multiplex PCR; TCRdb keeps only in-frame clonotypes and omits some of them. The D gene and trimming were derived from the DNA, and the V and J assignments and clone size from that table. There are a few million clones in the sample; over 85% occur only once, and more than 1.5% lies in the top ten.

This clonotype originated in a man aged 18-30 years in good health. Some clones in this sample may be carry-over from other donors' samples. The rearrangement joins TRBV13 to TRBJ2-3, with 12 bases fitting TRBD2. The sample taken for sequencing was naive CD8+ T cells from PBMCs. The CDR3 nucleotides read TGTGCCAGCAGCTTAGCGGGACTAGCGGGCTTACGCACAGATACGCAGTATTTT. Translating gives CASSLAGLAGLRTDTQYF.